This TCR beta chain came from a study of blood T cells in healthy people across ages. A second 7 to 11 cycle PCR used barcoded and J-beta primers. A template-switch adaptor that had 12 random nucleotides put a tag on each cDNA molecule. TCRdb reprocessed the 5' RACE reads with MiXCR, giving one entry per CDR3 protein. This table holds around 870,000 distinct CDR3 sequences, more than 25% found once. Concerning this clonotype itself: The junction departs from germline at one end; a sequencing error may be responsible.

Per the germline V gene, CDR1 is SEHNR and CDR2 is FQNEAQ (reference sequence). The CDR3 has 15 amino acids. This chain uses TRBV7-9 with TRBJ2-1, with 9 bases that match TRBD2. The sample consisted of blood. The origin of this receptor is an elderly woman in good health. The CDR3 DNA reads as TGTGCCCGCAGCTTAGCGATAGCGGGGGAGGATGAGCAGTTCTTC. Amino acids: CARSLAIAGEDEQFF.